This TCR beta chain was identified during a study of early T cells in non-severe SARS-CoV-2 infection. A single record per CDR3 protein comes from TCRdb applying MiXCR to the 5' RACE reads. The data hold about 64,000 distinct CDR3 sequences, with more than 7% observed a single time. This clonotype appeared a few times. This CDR3 contains 12 residues. Trimming took 6 bases from V and 5 from J, leaving 10 bases between them. The source of this sequence is an adult who was a healthcare worker with PCR-confirmed SARS-CoV-2 infection or an uninfected control (not recorded which). This specimen consisted of whole blood, obtained at baseline. The rearrangement joins TRBV12-3 or TRBV12-4 to TRBJ2-5; D not resolved. In nucleotides, the CDR3 is TGTGCCAGCAGCCAGGTCGGGGAGACCCAGTACTTC. Translating gives CASSQVGETQYF.